Listed below are T cell receptor beta chains from one sample, sequenced in a study of blood T cell repertoires in COVID-19. TCRdb's copy holds only in-frame clones and misses some; the assay was immunoSEQ multiplex PCR. The top ten clones hold 5.1% of a sample with more than 250,000 clones, approximately 85% of them seen once. The sequencing input was peripheral blood. These receptors all come from a man between 50 and 59 years old with active or convalescent COVID-19. CDR3s leave out the opening cysteine and the closing phenylalanine or tryptophan.

len,j_gene,v_gene,CDR3aa
12,TRBJ1-1,TRBV2,ASSRDVGNTEAF
14,TRBJ1-1,TRBV18,ASSLNRGPMNTEAF
14,TRBJ1-6,TRBV18,ASSPLPGQGTSPLH
13,TRBJ2-1,TRBV21-1,ASSKSGGLESEQF
12,TRBJ1-2,TRBV5-1,ASSVGDSPHGYT
14,TRBJ1-1,TRBV9,ASSPSGQGANTEAF
11,TRBJ2-1,TRBV7-8,ASSLDRYNEQF
19,TRBJ2-6,TRBV18,ASSPSRTALTINSGANVLT
12,TRBJ2-7,TRBV6-5,ASPTGQGLGEQY
17,TRBJ1-2,TRBV28,ASSTRPGQFLNSNYGYT
12,TRBJ1-2,TRBV5-8,ASSRGRTGGGYT
16,TRBJ1-5,TRBV19,ASSIIGGVAFLNQPQH
12,TRBJ2-7,TRBV7-9,ASSPPPRPGEQY
10,TRBJ1-1,TRBV7-9,ASSPVGWEAF
11,TRBJ2-5,TRBV7-9,ASSLEQGETQY
11,TRBJ2-7,TRBV10-3,AISGGSSYEQY
12,TRBJ1-5,TRBV6-5,ASSYSGPNQPQH
15,TRBJ2-3,TRBV27,ASSPTYRGRTSDTQY
10,TRBJ1-5,TRBV27,ASSPINQPQH
13,TRBJ1-3,TRBV6-6,ASSRQSPSGNTIY
13,TRBJ2-2,TRBV4-2,ASSPQRDPAGELF
11,TRBJ1-2,TRBV6-5,ASSLQGLGGYT
11,TRBJ1-5,TRBV9,ASSVGLNQPQH
14,TRBJ2-1,TRBV24-1,ATSDLRTSGREMAL
14,TRBJ2-1,TRBV27,ASSSEGRGKNNEQF
13,TRBJ2-7,TRBV24-1,ATSLGQGAVNEQY
12,TRBJ1-1,TRBV5-4,ASRRTAIHTEAF